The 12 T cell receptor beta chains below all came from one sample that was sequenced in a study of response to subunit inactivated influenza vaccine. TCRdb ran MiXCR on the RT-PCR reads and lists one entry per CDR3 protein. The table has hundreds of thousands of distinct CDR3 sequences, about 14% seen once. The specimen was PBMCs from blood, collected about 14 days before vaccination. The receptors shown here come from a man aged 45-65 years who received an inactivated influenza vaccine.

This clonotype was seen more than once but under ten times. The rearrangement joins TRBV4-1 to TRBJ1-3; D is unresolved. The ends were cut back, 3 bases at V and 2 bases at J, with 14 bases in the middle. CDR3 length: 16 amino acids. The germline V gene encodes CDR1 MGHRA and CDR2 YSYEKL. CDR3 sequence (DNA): TGCGCCAGCAGCCAGGAACCCTGGGGAACTGGAAACACCATATATTTT. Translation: CASSQEPWGTGNTIYF.

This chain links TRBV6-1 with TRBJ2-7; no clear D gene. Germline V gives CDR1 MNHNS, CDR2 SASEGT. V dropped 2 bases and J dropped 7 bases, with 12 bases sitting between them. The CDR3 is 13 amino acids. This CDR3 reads CASSERWLGEQYF. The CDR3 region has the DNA TGTGCCAGCAGTGAAAGATGGTTGGGGGAGCAGTACTTC.

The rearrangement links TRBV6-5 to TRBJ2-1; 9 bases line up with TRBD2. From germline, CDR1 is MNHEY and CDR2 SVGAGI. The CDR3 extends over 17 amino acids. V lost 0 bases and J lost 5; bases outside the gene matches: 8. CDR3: CASSYSLMTSGNNEQFF. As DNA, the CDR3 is TGTGCCAGCAGTTACTCGTTGATGACTAGCGGTAACAATGAGCAGTTCTTC.

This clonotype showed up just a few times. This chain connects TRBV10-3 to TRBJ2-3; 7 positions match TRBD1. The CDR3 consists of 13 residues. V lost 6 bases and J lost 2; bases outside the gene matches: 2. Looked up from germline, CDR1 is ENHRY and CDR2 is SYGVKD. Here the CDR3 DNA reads TGTGCCATCAGCGGACAGGCCACAGATACGCAGTATTTT. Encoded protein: CAISGQATDTQYF.

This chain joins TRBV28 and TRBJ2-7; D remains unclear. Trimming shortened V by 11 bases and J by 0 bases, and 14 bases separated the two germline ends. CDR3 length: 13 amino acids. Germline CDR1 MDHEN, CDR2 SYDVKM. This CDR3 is CASRAGSSYEQYF. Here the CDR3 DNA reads TGTGCCTCTAGGGCCGGTAGCTCCTACGAGCAGTACTTC.

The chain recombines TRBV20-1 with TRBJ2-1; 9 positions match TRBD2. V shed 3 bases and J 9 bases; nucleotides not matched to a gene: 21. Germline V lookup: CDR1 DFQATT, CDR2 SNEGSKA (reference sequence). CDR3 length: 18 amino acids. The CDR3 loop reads CSASRMLAGISSYPEQFF. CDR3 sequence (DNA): TGCAGTGCTAGCCGAATGCTAGCGGGGATCTCCTCTTATCCTGAGCAGTTCTTC.

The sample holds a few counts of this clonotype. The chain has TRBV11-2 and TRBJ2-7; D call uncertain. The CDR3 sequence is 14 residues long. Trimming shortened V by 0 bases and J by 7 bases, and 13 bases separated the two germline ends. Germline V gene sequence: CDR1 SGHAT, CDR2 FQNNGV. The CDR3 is CASSLDLQGREQYF. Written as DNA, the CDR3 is TGTGCCAGCAGCTTAGATCTTCAAGGCCGGGAGCAGTACTTC.

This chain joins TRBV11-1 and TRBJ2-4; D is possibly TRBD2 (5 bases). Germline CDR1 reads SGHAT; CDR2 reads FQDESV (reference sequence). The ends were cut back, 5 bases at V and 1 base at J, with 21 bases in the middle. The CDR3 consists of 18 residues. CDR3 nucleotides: TGTGCCAGCAGCCCAACGTTGAGGGTAGCAGCCGCCAAAAACATTCAGTACTTC. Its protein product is CASSPTLRVAAAKNIQYF.

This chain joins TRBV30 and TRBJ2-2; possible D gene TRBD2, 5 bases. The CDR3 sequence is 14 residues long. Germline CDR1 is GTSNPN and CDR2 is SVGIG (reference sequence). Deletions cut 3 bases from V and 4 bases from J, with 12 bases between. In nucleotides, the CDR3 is TGTGCCTGGAGGGTGAGGGTCTCCACCGGGGAGCTGTTTTTT. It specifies CAWRVRVSTGELFF.

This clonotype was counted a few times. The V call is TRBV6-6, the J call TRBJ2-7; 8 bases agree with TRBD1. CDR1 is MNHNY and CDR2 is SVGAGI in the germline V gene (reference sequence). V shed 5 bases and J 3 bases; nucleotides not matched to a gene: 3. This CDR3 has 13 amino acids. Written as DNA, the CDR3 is TGTGCCAGCAGTATGACAGGGGACTACGAGCAGTACTTC. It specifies CASSMTGDYEQYF.

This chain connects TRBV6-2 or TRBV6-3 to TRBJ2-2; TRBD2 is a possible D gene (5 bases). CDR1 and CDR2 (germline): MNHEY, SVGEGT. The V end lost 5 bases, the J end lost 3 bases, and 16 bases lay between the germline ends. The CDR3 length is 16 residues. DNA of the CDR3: TGTGCCAGCAGTGCCAGACGGGGAAGTGACACCGGGGAGCTGTTTTTT. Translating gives CASSARRGSDTGELFF.

The CDR3 reads CASSFKTGGFPNTGELFF. The DNA for the CDR3 is TGTGCCAGCAGCTTCAAGACAGGGGGTTTCCCCAACACCGGGGAGCTGTTTTTT. The V and J genes are TRBV11-2 and TRBJ2-2; TRBD1 agrees at 9 bases. Trimming took 3 bases from V and 2 from J; bases not matched to a gene: 10. CDR3 length: 18 residues. Germline V lookup: CDR1 SGHAT, CDR2 FQNNGV.